This passage covers 17 T cell receptor beta chains from one sample sequenced in a study of shared clonotypes between healthy human individuals (dated by TCRdb to about 2020). Library generation was performed with the immunoSEQ multiplex PCR assay. Held by TCRdb, this immuneACCESS table contains in-frame sequences only and omits some clones. Under half of the omission traces to an unresolved V gene where checked; the cause of the rest is unknown. The sample yields approximately 2.4 million clones; roughly 95% were counted once. The ten largest clones take up about 0.13% of the sample. Sequencing used naive CD4+ T cells sorted from blood. The cell subset or site label here, explained by the study, means: CD45RA+ positively selected. The receptor source for this set is a man aged 18 to 30 in good health.

This chain uses TRBV19 with TRBJ1-2; a possible D gene is TRBD1 (5 bases). This CDR3 region has 15 residues. The V gene's germline CDR1 is LNHDA and CDR2 SQIVND (reference sequence). Trimming removed 4 bases from V and 2 bases from J, with 14 bases in between. In DNA, the CDR3 is TGTGCCAGTAGTACTGCCGGGACGGCGAACTATGGCTACACCTTC. Translated: CASSTAGTANYGYTF.

J is TRBJ2-7 and V is TRBV5-1; 10 nucleotides match TRBD2. From germline, CDR1 is SGHRS and CDR2 YFSETQ. V trimming: 5 bases; J trimming: 2 bases; junction bases outside the gene matches: 7. The CDR3 runs 15 residues. The CDR3 protein is CASRYLAGVPYEQYF. The CDR3 nucleotides read TGCGCCAGCAGGTATCTAGCGGGGGTACCCTACGAGCAGTACTTC.

The chain combines TRBV18 with TRBJ2-2, with 7 bases fitting TRBD1. CDR1 is KGHSH, CDR2 LQKENI, per germline. V lost 5 bases and J lost 2; bases outside the gene matches: 5. The CDR3 runs to 15 residues. CDR3 in DNA: TGTGCCAGCTCAGTCGGGACAGCTAACACCGGGGAGCTGTTTTTT. Translation gives CASSVGTANTGELFF.

Details on this clone: The same CDR3 can be traced to other DNA sequences in this sample. The chain uses TRBV18 and TRBJ2-7; 10 nucleotides align to TRBD2. The V gene's germline CDR1 is KGHSH and CDR2 LQKENI. Trimming at V came to 1 base and at J to 2 bases, leaving 2 bases not matched to a gene. The CDR3 is 15 residues long. DNA for the CDR3: TGTGCCAGCTCACCACTAGCGGGAGGTGCCTACGAGCAGTACTTC. Encoded protein: CASSPLAGGAYEQYF.

Remarks on this clone: Within the sample, other DNA sequences also encode this same CDR3. The chain has TRBV18 and TRBJ2-1, with 13 nucleotides matching TRBD2. Germline V CDR1 and CDR2: KGHSH, LQKENI. The trim removed 3 bases at V and 7 bases at J, leaving 3 bases unmatched. This CDR3 region has 15 residues. DNA of the CDR3: TGTGCCAGCTCACCGGGACTAGCGGGGAGTAATGAGCAGTTCTTC. As protein: CASSPGLAGSNEQFF.

The chain employs TRBV7-9 and TRBJ1-2; 8 bases are a match to TRBD1. V dropped 6 bases and J dropped 2; count of bases not matched to a gene: 8. CDR3 length: 15 amino acids. Germline V gene data show CDR1 as SEHNR and CDR2 as FQNEAQ (reference sequence). CDR3 loop: CASSLDRAVNYGYTF. The CDR3 nucleotides are TGTGCCAGCAGTTTGGACAGGGCAGTAAACTATGGCTACACCTTC.

V is TRBV28 and J is TRBJ2-7; D possibly corresponds to TRBD1 (6 bases). CDR1 and CDR2 (germline): MDHEN, SYDVKM. CDR3 length: 14 residues. Trimming left V 6 bases short and J 3 bases short, with 15 bases between. The CDR3 DNA is TGTGCCAGCAGCGGTGGACAGACTTTCTACGAGCAGTACTTC. It specifies CASSGGQTFYEQYF.

J is TRBJ2-5 and V is TRBV5-1; unclear D gene. Deletions cut 1 base from V and 3 bases from J, with 13 bases between. The CDR3 consists of 15 residues. Germline loops: CDR1 SGHRS, CDR2 YFSETQ. The CDR3 DNA follows: TGCGCCAGCAGCTTGAGAGCTCCAGAAGAAGAGACCCAGTACTTC. Residues: CASSLRAPEEETQYF.

The chain uses TRBV7-2 and TRBJ1-2; D not resolved. The germline V and J ends were trimmed by 1 base and 2 bases, with 11 bases remaining between them. Germline V gene lookup returns CDR1 SGHTA and CDR2 FQGNSA. CDR3 size: 15 residues. CDR3 bases: TGTGCCAGCAGCTTAGAAGGGCGGTGGAACTATGGCTACACCTTC. Amino acid sequence: CASSLEGRWNYGYTF.

Regarding this clone: The sample contains more than one DNA sequence encoding this CDR3. J is TRBJ2-7 and V is TRBV4-1; TRBD2 aligns across 13 bases. The ends lost 2 bases at V and 4 bases at J; junction bases unmatched: 2. This CDR3 has 15 amino acids. CDR1 is MGHRA and CDR2 is YSYEKL in the germline V gene. CDR3 nucleotides: TGCGCCAGCAGCCAACCGACTAGCGGGAGGTACGAGCAGTACTTC. Protein sequence: CASSQPTSGRYEQYF.

The chain carries TRBV10-3 and TRBJ1-1; 9 positions match TRBD1. The V and J ends lost 0 bases and 0 bases, in that order; junction bases with no gene match: 11. CDR1 and CDR2 (germline): ENHRY, SYGVKD. This CDR3 region has 19 residues. The CDR3 region is CAISESSRDRARMNTEAFF. DNA of the CDR3: TGTGCCATCAGTGAGTCATCCCGGGACAGGGCGAGAATGAACACTGAAGCTTTCTTT.

CDR3 bases: TGTGCCTGGAGTAAAGAGACAGGGTCCAAGCATTTT. Its protein is CAWSKETGSKHF. The chain employs TRBV30 and TRBJ1-5, with 7 bases matching TRBD1. This CDR3 comprises 12 residues. CDR1 and CDR2 from the germline V gene are GTSNPN and SVGIG (reference sequence). The junction had 9 bases not matched to a gene; V was cut back by 2 bases and J by 14 bases.

The V and J genes are TRBV7-2 and TRBJ2-3, with TRBD2 matching 9 bases. The germline CDR1 and CDR2 sequences are SGHTA and FQGNSA. The CDR3 contains 17 residues. The V segment lost 2 bases and the J segment 3 bases; nucleotides outside the gene matches: 9. The CDR3: CASSLMLTSGKTDTQYF. CDR3 sequence (DNA): TGTGCCAGCAGCTTAATGTTGACTAGCGGCAAAACAGATACGCAGTATTTT.

The J gene is TRBJ2-1, the V gene TRBV7-2; no firm D call. CDR3 length equals 11 residues. Germline values: CDR1 SGHTA, CDR2 FQGNSA. V was pared by 5 bases and J by 8 bases, with 7 bases between. The CDR3, as DNA: TGTGCCAGCAGCCTCCACTATGAGCAGTTCTTC. Protein: CASSLHYEQFF.

The gene calls are TRBV10-1 and TRBJ2-2; 10 positions agree with TRBD1. The CDR3 extends over 14 amino acids. V trimming: 6 bases; J trimming: 4 bases; junction bases outside the gene matches: 2. The germline V gene encodes CDR1 WNHNN and CDR2 SYGVQD (reference sequence). The DNA for the CDR3 is TGCGCCAGCAGCCGGGACAGGGGCACCGGGGAGCTGTTTTTT. This codes for CASSRDRGTGELFF.

This clone was detected only once. The J gene is TRBJ2-1, the V gene TRBV10-3; D not resolved. Trimming shortened V by 1 base and J by 4 bases, and 2 bases separated the two germline ends. Germline CDR1 is ENHRY and CDR2 is SYGVKD. This CDR3 contains 12 residues. The CDR3 sequence is CAISELYNEQFF. The CDR3 DNA follows: TGTGCCATCAGTGAGTTGTACAATGAGCAGTTCTTC.

Comments on this clone: The same CDR3 arises from other DNA sequences in this sample as well. The chain uses TRBV5-1 and TRBJ1-6; D call uncertain. V lost 0 bases, J lost 4 bases, and 8 bases lay in between. Germline CDR1 and CDR2: SGHRS and YFSETQ. CDR3 size: 15 residues. The CDR3 nucleotides are TGCGCCAGCAGCTTGGATGGCGATTATAATTCACCCCTCCACTTT. It specifies CASSLDGDYNSPLHF.